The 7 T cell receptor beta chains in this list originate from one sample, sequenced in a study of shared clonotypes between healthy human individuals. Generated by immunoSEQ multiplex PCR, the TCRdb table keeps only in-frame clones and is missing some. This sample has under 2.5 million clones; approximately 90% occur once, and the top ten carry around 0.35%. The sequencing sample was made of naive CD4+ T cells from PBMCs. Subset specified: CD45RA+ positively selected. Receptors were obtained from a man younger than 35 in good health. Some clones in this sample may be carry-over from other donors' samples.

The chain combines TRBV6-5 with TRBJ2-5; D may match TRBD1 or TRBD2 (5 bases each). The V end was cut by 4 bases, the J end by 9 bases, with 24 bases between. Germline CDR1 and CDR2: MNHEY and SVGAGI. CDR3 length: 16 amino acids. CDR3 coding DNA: TGTGCCAGCAGTTCAAAAACCGGGACCGCCCCACGAGCCCAGTACTTC. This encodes CASSSKTGTAPRAQYF.

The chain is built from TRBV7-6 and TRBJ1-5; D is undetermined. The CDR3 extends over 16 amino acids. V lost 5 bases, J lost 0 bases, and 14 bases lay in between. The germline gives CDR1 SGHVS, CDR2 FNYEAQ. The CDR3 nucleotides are TGTGCCAGCAGCCCCGCAAGTGGGTATAGCAATCAGCCCCAGCATTTT. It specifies CASSPASGYSNQPQHF.

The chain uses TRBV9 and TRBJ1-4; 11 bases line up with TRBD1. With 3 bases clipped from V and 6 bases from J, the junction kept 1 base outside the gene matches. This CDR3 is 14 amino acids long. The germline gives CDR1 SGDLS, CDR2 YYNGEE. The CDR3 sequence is CASSGDRGDEKLFF. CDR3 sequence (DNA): TGTGCCAGCAGCGGGGACAGGGGGGATGAAAAACTGTTTTTT. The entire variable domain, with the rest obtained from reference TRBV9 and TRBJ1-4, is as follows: DSGVTQTPKHLITATGQRVTLRCSPRSGDLSVYWYQQSLDQGLQFLIQYYNGEERAKGNILERFSAQQFPDLHSELNLSSLELGDSALYFCASSGDRGDEKLFFGSGTQLSVL.

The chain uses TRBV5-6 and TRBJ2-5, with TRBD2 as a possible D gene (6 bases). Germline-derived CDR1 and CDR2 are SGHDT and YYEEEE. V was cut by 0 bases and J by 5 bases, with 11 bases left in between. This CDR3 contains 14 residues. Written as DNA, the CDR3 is TGTGCCAGCAGCTTGGGGGGGACTCGGGAGACCCAGTACTTC. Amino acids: CASSLGGTRETQYF.

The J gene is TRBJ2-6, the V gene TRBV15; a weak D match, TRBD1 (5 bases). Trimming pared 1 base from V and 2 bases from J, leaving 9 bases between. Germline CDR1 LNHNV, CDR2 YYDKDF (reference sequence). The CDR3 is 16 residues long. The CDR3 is CATSRGKGTGANVLTF. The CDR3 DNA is TGTGCCACCAGCAGAGGGAAGGGGACTGGGGCCAACGTCCTGACTTTC.

This CDR3 is CASSLAPAGTHTDTQYF. CDR3 DNA: TGCGCCAGCAGCTTGGCCCCGGCAGGGACCCACACAGATACGCAGTATTTT. The chain links TRBV5-1 to TRBJ2-3; D might be TRBD1 or TRBD2, each matching 5 bases. With 0 bases removed from V and 2 bases from J, the gap between germline ends came to 16 bases. The germline gives CDR1 SGHRS, CDR2 YFSETQ. The CDR3 runs to 17 residues. Full variable domain (rest looked up from reference TRBV5-1 and TRBJ2-3): KAGVTQTPRYLIKTRGQQVTLSCSPISGHRSVSWYQQTPGQGLQFLFEYFSETQRNKGNFPGRFSGRQFSNSRSEMNVSTLELGDSALYLCASSLAPAGTHTDTQYFGPGTRLTVL.

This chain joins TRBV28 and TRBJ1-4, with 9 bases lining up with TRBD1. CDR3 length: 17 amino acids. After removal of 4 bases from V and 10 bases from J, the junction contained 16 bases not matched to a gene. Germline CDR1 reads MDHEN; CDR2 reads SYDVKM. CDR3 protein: CASSSILSDRGGGKLFF. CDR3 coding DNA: TGTGCCAGCAGTTCTATCTTATCAGACAGGGGGGGCGGAAAACTGTTTTTT.